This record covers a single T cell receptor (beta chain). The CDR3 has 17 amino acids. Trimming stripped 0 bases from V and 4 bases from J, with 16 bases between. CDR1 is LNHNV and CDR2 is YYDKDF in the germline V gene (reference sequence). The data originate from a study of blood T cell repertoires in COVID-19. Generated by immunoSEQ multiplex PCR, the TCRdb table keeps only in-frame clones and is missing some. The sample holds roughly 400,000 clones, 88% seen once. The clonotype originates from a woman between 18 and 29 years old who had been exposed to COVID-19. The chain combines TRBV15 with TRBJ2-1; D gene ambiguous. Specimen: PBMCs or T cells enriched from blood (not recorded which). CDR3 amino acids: CATSRDGPSLLYNEQFF. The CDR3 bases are TGTGCCACCAGCAGAGATGGGCCTTCCCTCCTATACAATGAGCAGTTCTTC.